This TCR beta chain was captured by sequencing in a study of T cell responses to AZD1222 COVID-19 vaccine. General study findings and limits: Reportedly, nearly half of unique spike TCRs recognized epitopes outside B.1.351/B.1.1.7 mutations. Spike-wide coverage was observed for vaccine-associated CD4 TCRs, with dominant responses at 160-218 and 743-854. The peak T cell response came first, and repertoires were sampled only after it.

A remark on this clone: The antigen remains undetermined.

Using immunoSEQ multiplex PCR, the repertoire was profiled, and TCRdb retains in-frame clones only, with some absent. The sample contains 150,000 to 250,000 clones, 93% of which appear only once. The input for sequencing was peripheral blood, taken 28 days after the second AZD1222 dose. The sequence came from an adult who received the AZD1222 COVID-19 vaccine.

The CDR3 region is CASSPGTDVGKLFF. DNA for the CDR3: TGTGCCAGCAGCCCCGGGACAGACGTCGGAAAACTGTTTTTT. The chain has TRBV6-2 or TRBV6-3 and TRBJ1-4; 7 nucleotides align to TRBD1. There are 14 residues in the CDR3. Per germline, CDR1 MNHEY and CDR2 SVGEGT. Trimming took 6 bases from V and 10 from J; bases not matched to a gene: 11.